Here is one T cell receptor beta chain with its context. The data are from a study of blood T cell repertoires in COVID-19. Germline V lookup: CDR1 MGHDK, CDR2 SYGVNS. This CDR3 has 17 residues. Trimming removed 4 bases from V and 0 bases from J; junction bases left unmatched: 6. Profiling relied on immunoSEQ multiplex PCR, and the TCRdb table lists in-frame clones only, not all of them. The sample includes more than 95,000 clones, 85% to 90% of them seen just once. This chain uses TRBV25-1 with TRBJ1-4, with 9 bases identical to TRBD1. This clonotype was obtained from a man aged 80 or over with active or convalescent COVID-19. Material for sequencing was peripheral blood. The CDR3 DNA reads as TGTGCCAGCAGTGCTCCGGGACAGGGACCAACTAATGAAAAACTGTTTTTT. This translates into CASSAPGQGPTNEKLFF.